This T cell receptor (beta chain) originates from a study of OX40 agonist ivuxolimab in advanced cancers. The CDR3 covers 14 residues. The V segment lost 5 bases and the J segment 3 bases; nucleotides outside the gene matches: 6. Looked up from germline, CDR1 is SEHNR and CDR2 is FQNEAQ (reference sequence). The table came from immunoSEQ multiplex PCR; TCRdb's copy has only in-frame clones and leaves some out. The sample includes around 15,000 clones, around 83% of them seen just once. Only a few counts were recorded for this clone. No antigen is known for it. Study-level results: Clonal expansion was seen in CD4+ and CD8+ blood T cells by week 6 at 0.1 to 3.0 mg/kg.

The TCR originated in an adult with an advanced solid tumor such as melanoma, head and neck, liver or kidney cancer. This chain links TRBV7-9 with TRBJ2-7, with TRBD2 matching over 8 bases. Sequenced material: CD4+ or CD8+ T cells sorted from blood, taken in a trial of the OX40 agonist ivuxolimab. In nucleotides, the CDR3 is TGTGCCAGCAGCAGCGGACTAGCTATCTACGAGCAGTACTTC. Translated: CASSSGLAIYEQYF.